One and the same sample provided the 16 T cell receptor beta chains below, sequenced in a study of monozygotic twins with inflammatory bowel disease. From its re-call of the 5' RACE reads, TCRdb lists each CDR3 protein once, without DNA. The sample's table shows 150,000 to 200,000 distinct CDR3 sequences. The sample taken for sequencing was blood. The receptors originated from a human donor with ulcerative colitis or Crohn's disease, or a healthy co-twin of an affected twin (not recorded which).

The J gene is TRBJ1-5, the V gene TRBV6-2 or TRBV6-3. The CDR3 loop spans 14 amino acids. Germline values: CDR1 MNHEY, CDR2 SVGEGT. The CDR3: CASSYMGSNQPQHF.

The CDR3 here is CSSGTGNEQYF. The chain is built from TRBV29-1 and TRBJ2-7; TCRdb names TRBD1, which stays unverified in the absence of DNA. Looked up from germline, CDR1 is SQVTM and CDR2 is ANQGSEA. The CDR3 totals 11 residues.

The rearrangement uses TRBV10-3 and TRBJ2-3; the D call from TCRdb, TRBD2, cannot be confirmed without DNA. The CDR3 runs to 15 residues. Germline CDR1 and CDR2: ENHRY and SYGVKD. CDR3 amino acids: CAINYGTSSPDTQYF.

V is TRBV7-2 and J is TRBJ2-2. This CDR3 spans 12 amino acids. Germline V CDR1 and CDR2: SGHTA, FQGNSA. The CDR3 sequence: CASSYWGGELFF.

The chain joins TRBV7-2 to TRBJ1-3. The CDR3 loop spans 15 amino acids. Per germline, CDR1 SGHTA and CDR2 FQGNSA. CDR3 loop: CASSLRRDSGNTIYF.

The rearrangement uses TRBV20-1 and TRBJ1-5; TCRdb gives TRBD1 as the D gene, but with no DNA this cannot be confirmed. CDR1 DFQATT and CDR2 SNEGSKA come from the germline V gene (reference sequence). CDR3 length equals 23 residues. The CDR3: CSAREASRGGIGQGVYSNQPQHF.

Here the CDR3 reads CASSRWGQHEQFF. The chain joins TRBV14 to TRBJ2-1; the TCRdb call, TRBD1, lacks DNA for checking. The germline gives CDR1 SGHDN, CDR2 FVKESK. The CDR3 loop spans 13 amino acids.

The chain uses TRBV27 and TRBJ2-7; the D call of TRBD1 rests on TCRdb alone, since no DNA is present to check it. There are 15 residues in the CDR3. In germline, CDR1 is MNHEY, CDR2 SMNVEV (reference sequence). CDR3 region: CASSSAGGPSYEQYF.

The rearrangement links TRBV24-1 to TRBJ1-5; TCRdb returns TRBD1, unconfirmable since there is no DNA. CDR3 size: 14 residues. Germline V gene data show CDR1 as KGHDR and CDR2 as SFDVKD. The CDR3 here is CATSDPDSYQPQHF.

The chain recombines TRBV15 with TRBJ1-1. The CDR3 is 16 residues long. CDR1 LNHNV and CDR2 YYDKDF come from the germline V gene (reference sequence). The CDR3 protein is CATSRAGPQGSISAFF.

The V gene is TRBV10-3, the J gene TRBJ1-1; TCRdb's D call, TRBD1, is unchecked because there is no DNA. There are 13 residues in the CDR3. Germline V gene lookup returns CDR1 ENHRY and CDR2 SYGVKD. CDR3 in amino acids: CAISRDGNTEAFF.

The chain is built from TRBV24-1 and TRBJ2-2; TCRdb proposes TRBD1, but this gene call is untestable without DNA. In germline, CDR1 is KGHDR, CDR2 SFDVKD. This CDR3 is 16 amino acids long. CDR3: CATSDGRTGLTGELFF.

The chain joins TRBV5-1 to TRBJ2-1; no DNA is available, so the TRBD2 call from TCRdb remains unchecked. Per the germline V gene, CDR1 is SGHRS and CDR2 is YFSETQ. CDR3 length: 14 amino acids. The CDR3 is CASDLAGAGNEQFF.

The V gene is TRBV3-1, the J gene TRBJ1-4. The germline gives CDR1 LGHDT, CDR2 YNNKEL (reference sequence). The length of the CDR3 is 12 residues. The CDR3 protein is CASSQDGRKLFF.

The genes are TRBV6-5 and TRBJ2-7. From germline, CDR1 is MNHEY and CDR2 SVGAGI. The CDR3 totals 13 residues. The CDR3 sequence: CASRRTATGEQYF.

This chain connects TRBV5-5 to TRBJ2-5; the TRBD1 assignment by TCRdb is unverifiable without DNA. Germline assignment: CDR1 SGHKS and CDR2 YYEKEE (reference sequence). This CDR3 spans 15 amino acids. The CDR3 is CASSYQTGGGETQYF.